This entry features one T cell receptor (beta chain) sequence. The antigen is not known. Clones were read by immunoSEQ multiplex PCR, and TCRdb kept only the in-frame ones, dropping some. Of 80,000 to 100,000 clones listed, 85% to 95% are singletons. The data stem from a study of PD-1 blockade in classical Hodgkin lymphoma. V lost 4 bases and J lost 8; bases outside the gene matches: 19. This CDR3 has 17 amino acids. Germline values: CDR1 GTSNPN, CDR2 SVGIG (reference sequence). Time point denoted: cycle 4 day 1 (C4D1), after less than seven weeks of nivolumab. Brentuximab vedotin exposure varied among the patients, all of whom had relapsed after autologous stem cell transplantation. Complete response, partial response or progressive disease was recorded as best response. Study results and caveats: Exclusion covered patients beginning nivolumab under 1 year post-ASCT.

The chain combines TRBV30 with TRBJ1-2, with TRBD1 matching 10 bases. The clonotype was recovered from a human donor with classical Hodgkin lymphoma. Sequenced material: peripheral blood mononuclear cells (PBMCs), taken before the fourth cycle of nivolumab. CDR3 sequence reads: CAWNPSPGQGLRRGYTF. The DNA of the CDR3 is TGTGCCTGGAACCCCTCTCCGGGACAGGGGCTAAGGAGAGGCTACACCTTC.